The text below deals with one TCR beta chain. Its antigen remains unknown. Germline loops: CDR1 SGHTA, CDR2 FQGTGA. Trimming took 8 bases from V and 1 from J; bases not matched to a gene: 5. The CDR3 contains 14 residues. Samples came from axillary lymph nodes draining the breast cancer. Via MiXCR, TCRdb re-called the multiplex PCR reads, giving one row per CDR3 protein. The sample yields some 130,000 distinct CDR3 sequences, 20% seen once. This sample was included in a study of breast tumors, draining lymph nodes, adjacent tissues. The study, taken as a whole, reports: The data were judged consistent with most tumor T cells coming from lymph node and expanding in tumor.

What was sequenced was axillary lymph node tissue. The chain combines TRBV7-3 with TRBJ2-3; the match to TRBD1 covers 8 bases. The clonotype originates from a female donor with breast cancer. Some clones in this sample may be carry-over from other donors' samples. The CDR3 loop reads CASRPGQGTDTQYF. The CDR3 nucleotides are TGTGCCAGCCGACCGGGACAGGGCACAGATACGCAGTATTTT.